The 27 T cell receptor beta chains in this list originate from one sample, sequenced in a study of blood T cells in healthy people across ages. A second roughly 6 to 11 cycle PCR used barcoded and J-beta primers. TCRdb reanalysed the 5' RACE reads using MiXCR and keeps one entry per CDR3 protein. This table has 750,000 to 950,000 distinct CDR3 sequences, more than 25% appearing once. These data are also associated with another study on T cells of mothers and their children.

The sequenced material came from blood. These receptors all stem from a boy between 10 and 17 years old in good health.

The CDR3 loop is CASSQEGLARSYEQYF. The CDR3 DNA reads TGCGCCAGCAGCCAAGAAGGACTAGCGAGGTCCTACGAGCAGTACTTC. The V gene is TRBV4-1, the J gene TRBJ2-5, with 9 bases identical to TRBD2. The J call may be faulty, since TRBJ2-7 better matches the DNA end. CDR1 is MGHRA, CDR2 YSYEKL, per germline. The CDR3 has 16 residues.

A few counts support this clonotype. The rearrangement joins TRBV6-1 to TRBJ1-2; D uncertain. This CDR3 is 16 amino acids long. Per germline, CDR1 MNHNS and CDR2 SASEGT. V was shortened by 7 bases and J by 1 base, with 19 bases between the two germline ends. The CDR3 DNA reads TGTGCCAGCATGGTGAATTCGGGAATCGGTAACTATGGCTACACCTTC. Residues: CASMVNSGIGNYGYTF.

In regard to this clonotype: The CDR3 does not close with the conserved phenylalanine or tryptophan, likely indicating a read error. The chain is built from TRBV7-9 and TRBJ2-5; D is possibly TRBD2 (6 bases). The ends were cut back, 3 bases at V and 5 bases at J, with 10 bases in the middle. This CDR3 region has 13 residues. Germline CDR1 SEHNR, CDR2 FQNEAQ (reference sequence). The CDR3 coding sequence is TGTGCCAGCAGCTTTGGAGGGGTGGAGACCCAGTACTCC. It encodes CASSFGGVETQYS.

The chain employs TRBV10-3 and TRBJ1-2; 8 bases fit TRBD1. Per the germline V gene, CDR1 is ENHRY and CDR2 is SYGVKD. V lost 3 bases and J lost 7; bases outside the gene matches: 4. The CDR3 length is 13 residues. The CDR3 loop reads CAISEQGDLGYTF. CDR3 bases: TGTGCCATCAGTGAACAGGGGGACCTTGGCTACACCTTC.

This clonotype was counted between two and nine times. The J gene is TRBJ2-1, the V gene TRBV28; D not certain. This CDR3 comprises 15 residues. Germline CDR1 MDHEN, CDR2 SYDVKM. The V end was cut by 3 bases, the J end by 6 bases, with 15 bases between. CDR3 protein: CASSLRPPGINEQFF. For the CDR3, the DNA is TGTGCCAGCAGTTTGCGGCCCCCAGGTATCAATGAGCAGTTCTTC.

This clonotype was counted a few times. The chain couples TRBV7-2 to TRBJ1-1; D ambiguous. V lost 2 bases, J lost 4 bases, and 8 bases lay in between. In germline, CDR1 is SGHTA, CDR2 FQGNSA. The CDR3 is 13 residues long. CDR3 residues: CASSLSPSTEAFF. CDR3 bases: TGTGCCAGCAGCTTAAGCCCGAGCACTGAAGCTTTCTTT.

V gene TRBV6-5 combines with J gene TRBJ1-5, with D perhaps TRBD1 (6 bases). With 2 bases removed from V and 6 bases from J, the gap between germline ends came to 14 bases. The CDR3 contains 15 residues. Germline V CDR1 and CDR2: MNHEY, SVGAGI. The CDR3 sequence: CASSYDGGLAQPQHF. As DNA, the CDR3 is TGTGCCAGCAGTTACGATGGGGGGCTTGCTCAGCCCCAGCATTTT.

This clonotype was observed many times. This chain connects TRBV5-1 to TRBJ1-6; 8 bases align to TRBD1. The CDR3 extends over 12 amino acids. The ends lost 6 bases at V and 10 bases at J; junction bases unmatched: 3. Germline values: CDR1 SGHRS, CDR2 YFSETQ. The CDR3 loop is CASKDRDSPLHF. The DNA of the CDR3 is TGCGCCAGCAAGGACAGGGACTCACCCCTCCACTTT.

The CDR3 DNA follows: TGCGCCAGCAGCTTGATAGCGGGGGTCCAAGAGACCCAGTACTTC. Encoded protein: CASSLIAGVQETQYF. This sequence joins TRBV5-1 and TRBJ2-5; 9 bases are shared with TRBD2. Germline V gene lookup returns CDR1 SGHRS and CDR2 YFSETQ. The CDR3 consists of 15 residues. Losses at the gene ends were 1 base for V and 1 base for J; bases not matched to a gene: 2. Full variable domain (rest looked up from reference TRBV5-1 and TRBJ2-5): KAGVTQTPRYLIKTRGQQVTLSCSPISGHRSVSWYQQTPGQGLQFLFEYFSETQRNKGNFPGRFSGRQFSNSRSEMNVSTLELGDSALYLCASSLIAGVQETQYFGPGTRLLVL.

The rearrangement links TRBV5-5 to TRBJ2-5; tentatively, D is TRBD1 or TRBD2 (5 bases each). TRBJ2-1 explains the end of the DNA better; the J call may be wrong. The CDR3 runs to 14 residues. Per the germline V gene, CDR1 is SGHKS and CDR2 is YYEKEE (reference sequence). In nucleotides, the CDR3 is TGTGCCAGCAGCTTACCAGAGGGGTATGCTGAGCAGTTCTTC. The encoded protein is CASSLPEGYAEQFF.

The chain couples TRBV5-1 to TRBJ1-4; D is perhaps TRBD1 (5 bases). V was clipped by 0 bases and J by 6 bases, with 12 bases between them. CDR1 and CDR2 from the germline V gene are SGHRS and YFSETQ. This CDR3 has 15 residues. CDR3 in amino acids: CASSLGDRDYEKLFF. CDR3 nucleotides: TGCGCCAGCAGCTTGGGGGACCGAGATTATGAAAAACTGTTTTTT.

This clonotype was seen a handful of times. The chain uses TRBV7-9 and TRBJ1-2, with D uncertain. The CDR3 covers 14 residues. In germline, CDR1 is SEHNR, CDR2 FQNEAQ (reference sequence). V was clipped by 8 bases and J by 0 bases, with 13 bases between them. CDR3 DNA: TGTGCCAGCGAAGTTGGTGGAGCTAACTATGGCTACACCTTC. Translating gives CASEVGGANYGYTF.

This clonotype was seen more than once but under ten times. The chain links TRBV7-2 to TRBJ2-5; TRBD2 agrees at 11 bases. The CDR3 has 16 amino acids. V gave up 4 bases and J gave up 3 bases; unmatched junction bases: 7. Germline assignment: CDR1 SGHTA and CDR2 FQGNSA. CDR3 nucleotide sequence: TGTGCCAGCAGCTATACCGGGACTAGCGGCAAAGAGACCCAGTACTTC. Protein: CASSYTGTSGKETQYF.

V gene TRBV12-3 or TRBV12-4 combines with J gene TRBJ2-5; 11 nucleotides agree with TRBD1. The CDR3 contains 15 residues. V lost 1 base, J lost 5 bases, and 3 bases stayed unmatched. DNA of the CDR3: TGTGCCAGCAGTTTAGGGACAGGGGGCCCCGAGACCCAGTACTTC. Protein product: CASSLGTGGPETQYF.

The sample holds a few counts of this clonotype. The V gene is TRBV28, the J gene TRBJ2-7; 7 bases are shared with TRBD1. In germline, CDR1 is MDHEN, CDR2 SYDVKM. Germline trimming cut 4 bases from V and 6 bases from J; bases unmatched to any gene: 3. The CDR3 runs to 12 residues. This CDR3 reads CASSYRGGEQYF. The CDR3 bases are TGTGCCAGCAGTTACAGGGGTGGCGAGCAGTACTTC.

This clonotype has more than one count but fewer than ten. The chain links TRBV7-8 to TRBJ2-5; TRBD2 is a possible D gene (7 bases). The J call is in doubt because the DNA end fits TRBJ2-7 better. CDR1 and CDR2 from the germline V gene are SGHVS and FQNEAQ. CDR3 size: 15 residues. This chain's CDR3 is CASSSGEGFSYEQYF. For the CDR3, the DNA is TGTGCCAGCAGCTCAGGGGAGGGCTTCTCCTACGAGCAGTACTTC.

This clonotype was picked up a small number of times. This chain uses TRBV7-3 with TRBJ2-1; D remains ambiguous. TRBJ2-5 matches the DNA end more closely, so the J call is doubtful. Germline V gene data show CDR1 as SGHTA and CDR2 as FQGTGA. The CDR3 is made up of 13 amino acids. CDR3 protein: CASSLQIQETQYF. In nucleotides, the CDR3 is TGTGCCAGCAGCCTACAGATTCAAGAGACCCAGTACTTC.

This clonotype was seen a handful of times. This chain joins TRBV5-5 and TRBJ2-1; TRBD2 matches 8 bases. After removal of 4 bases from V and 9 bases from J, the junction contained 18 bases not matched to a gene. This CDR3 is 17 amino acids long. CDR1 is SGHKS, CDR2 YYEKEE, per germline (reference sequence). The CDR3 DNA follows: TGTGCCAGCAGCCTCCGGGGGAGCGGGGGCCAACGGGTTGAGCAGTTCTTC. It encodes CASSLRGSGGQRVEQFF.

The genes are TRBV14 and TRBJ2-5, with TRBD2 as a possible D gene (5 bases). The J call is in doubt because the DNA end fits TRBJ2-7 better. Germline CDR1 reads SGHDN; CDR2 reads FVKESK. This CDR3 has 14 residues. CDR3: CASSPKRVPYEQYF. The CDR3 DNA sequence: TGTGCCAGCAGCCCAAAGAGGGTACCCTACGAGCAGTACTTC.

This chain links TRBV28 with TRBJ2-1; D remains unclear. The CDR3 runs to 15 residues. In germline, CDR1 is MDHEN, CDR2 SYDVKM. Trimming pared 2 bases from V and 0 bases from J, leaving 8 bases between. DNA for the CDR3: TGTGCCAGCAGTTTACCGAGCGCCTCCTACAATGAGCAGTTCTTC. It yields the protein CASSLPSASYNEQFF.

The chain links TRBV10-3 to TRBJ2-3; perhaps D is TRBD1 or TRBD2 (5 bases each). CDR1 is ENHRY and CDR2 is SYGVKD in the germline V gene. Trimming pared 0 bases from V and 1 base from J, leaving 11 bases between. CDR3 length: 16 amino acids. DNA for the CDR3: TGTGCCATCAGTGAGTCGCGGCGAGGGGGCACAGATACGCAGTATTTT. The encoded protein is CAISESRRGGTDTQYF.

The chain joins TRBV11-2 to TRBJ2-1, with a weak D call TRBD1 (5 bases). The DNA end is more similar to TRBJ2-7, so the J call may be wrong. This CDR3 is 12 amino acids long. The germline CDR1 and CDR2 sequences are SGHAT and FQNNGV. Here the CDR3 reads CASSLVGHEQYF. The CDR3 region has the DNA TGTGCCAGCAGCTTAGTGGGGCACGAGCAGTACTTC.

This clonotype was counted between two and nine times. The J gene is TRBJ1-1, the V gene TRBV7-2; no reliable D call. V was pared by 3 bases and J by 5 bases, with 7 bases between. CDR3 length: 12 amino acids. Germline V gene lookup returns CDR1 SGHTA and CDR2 FQGNSA. The DNA of the CDR3 is TGTGCCAGCAGCTTCGCGGGGACTGAAGCTTTCTTT. This translates into CASSFAGTEAFF.

This clonotype has ten or more counts. The rearrangement links TRBV14 to TRBJ2-1; D may correspond to TRBD1 or TRBD2 (5 bases each). CDR1 is SGHDN and CDR2 is FVKESK in the germline V gene. The V and J ends lost 0 bases and 6 bases respectively, with 15 bases between them. The CDR3 spans 16 residues. The CDR3 DNA is TGTGCCAGCAGCCAAGACCCCACTTTGAGGGGCAATGAGCAGTTCTTC. Translated: CASSQDPTLRGNEQFF.

This clonotype was seen repeatedly, ten times or more. This chain uses TRBV20-1 with TRBJ2-2, with D unclear. V lost 3 bases, J lost 1 base, and 6 bases lay in between. CDR3 size: 13 residues. Germline values: CDR1 DFQATT, CDR2 SNEGSKA (reference sequence). The CDR3, as DNA: TGCAGTGCTAGGAAGAGGAACACCGGGGAGCTGTTTTTT. Residues: CSARKRNTGELFF.

V gene TRBV12-3 or TRBV12-4 combines with J gene TRBJ2-1, with 15 bases fitting TRBD2. The CDR3 spans 13 residues. V lost 8 bases and J lost 12; bases outside the gene matches: 5. This CDR3 reads CASWTSGGAGQFF. CDR3 DNA sequence: TGTGCCAGCTGGACTAGCGGGGGGGCAGGGCAGTTCTTC.

The chain uses TRBV12-5 and TRBJ1-4; 7 bases are a match to TRBD1. Germline-derived CDR1 and CDR2 are LGHNT and FRNRAP. V gave up 6 bases and J gave up 8 bases; unmatched junction bases: 12. The CDR3 runs to 15 residues. CDR3 loop: CASGSSRGRGEKLFF. CDR3 in DNA: TGTGCTAGTGGCTCCTCAAGGGGGCGCGGAGAAAAACTGTTTTTT. The variable domain in full, completed from reference TRBV12-5 and TRBJ1-4, reads DARVTQTPRHKVTEMGQEVTMRCQPILGHNTVFWYRQTMMQGLELLAYFRNRAPLDDSGMPKDRFSAEMPDATLATLKIQPSEPRDSAVYFCASGSSRGRGEKLFFGSGTQLSVL.